This T cell receptor beta chain is drawn from a study of Graves' ophthalmopathy and Graves' hyperthyroidism (dated by TCRdb to the late 2010s). Concerning the study at large: Peripheral blood was collected before any treatment was given, at the time of initial diagnosis. In five or six hyperthyroidism patients, the T-cell repertoires found in thyroid tissue were compared with those found in blood. To explore V-J signatures that distinguish ophthalmopathy from hyperthyroidism, a discovery set of under 110 patients was enrolled, made up of around 44 with ophthalmopathy and 57 with stable hyperthyroidism. An independent validation cohort comprised some 19 hyperthyroidism patients and about 16 patients who later progressed from hyperthyroidism to ophthalmopathy. Following sampling, methimazole starting at 30 mg daily was administered to hyperthyroidism patients, and high-dose intravenous methylprednisolone was administered to ophthalmopathy patients. In total, approximately 140 blood samples were TCR-sequenced: fewer than 50 ophthalmopathy, under 85 hyperthyroidism and roughly 17 hyperthyroidism-to-ophthalmopathy patients. The study used signatures of the TCR beta repertoire to tell Graves' ophthalmopathy apart from Graves' hyperthyroidism and to predict which patients would progress to ophthalmopathy.

The ophthalmopathy patients had moderately to severely active disease, with a Clinical Activity Score of 3 or higher, a NOSPECS grade of 4 or higher, and a disease duration of less than 3 months. Patients were excluded if they had other autoimmune diseases, uncontrolled infections, pregnancy or lactation. Diagnosis relied on clinical symptoms, serum thyroxine, TRAb, thyroid ultrasound and orbital computed tomography. Ficoll-Paque density gradient centrifugation was used to isolate PBMCs from about 9 ml of fresh peripheral blood. Total RNA was extracted with Trizol reagent and quality-checked on an Agilent 2100 Bioanalyzer. The V and J ends are trimmed by 3 bases and 14 bases, leaving 11 bases between them. The germline V gene encodes CDR1 DFQATT and CDR2 SNEGSKA (reference sequence). The cysteine opens and the phenylalanine closes a CDR3 of 10 amino acids. The kept DNA is CDR3 alone, 30 bases in frame from the first base.

For repertoire sequencing, the TCR beta CDR3 regions were amplified from RNA transcripts. The first round of RT-PCR was done with HTBI primers and the Qiagen OneStep RT-PCR kit, and was followed by a second round of multiplex PCR, then size selection and purification. The libraries underwent paired-end sequencing with 100 bp reads on an Illumina HiSeq2000. Under the source paper's analysis protocol: SOAPnuke was used for read processing, and reads with adapters, uncalled bases, a mean Phred below 15, or no exact constant-primer or identifier match were discarded. COPE v1.2.5 was used to merge high-quality paired reads. Each unique nucleotide sequence was treated as a clonotype, and MiTCR v1.1 was used to align the clonotypes to the IMGT TRB V, D and J references. The analysis was limited to V-J combinations with a frequency above 0.0001, which together covered approximately 99% of repertoires. A TCR clonal expansion and chaos score per V-J combination was defined as the ratio of F50 clonal expansion to chaos observed in the TCRdist matrix. Welch's t-statistics and random forest were used to reduce the features to around 13 V-J combinations, which were then used as input to a naive Bayes classifier. The Morisita-Horn index was used to measure how similar the thyroid and blood repertoires were. Clones were called with MiXCR by TCRdb after fastp trimmed the public reads at Q25, and only in-frame beta chains were retained. One record per CDR3 amino acid sequence lists the most common genes and DNA. What appears here as the V and J calls and clone size reflects TCRdb's work, not the paper's. The sample data list around 600,000 distinct CDR3 sequences, and more than 40% of these were observed just once. Roughly 3.5% of the sample is in the top ten clones.

Turning to this clonotype: Its specific antigen is unknown. Per-nucleotide qualities are absent, and no much larger clonotype sits a single base away.

Study-wide findings and limitations: Most expanded thyroid clonotypes with frequency above 0.001 were also detected in blood, suggesting blood repertoires may reflect the thyroid immune response. In validation, the model predicted ophthalmopathy progression with 55% to 71% sensitivity and 72% to 80% specificity; roughly eleven predicted patients were CT-confirmed with GO in a median of 6.5 months. Sample size was not predetermined statistically, and investigators were not blinded to group allocation. The 13-signature model separated ophthalmopathy from stable hyperthyroidism with 85% to 90% sensitivity and roughly 84% specificity in cross-validation, and 80%/75% in the test set.

The receptor was isolated from an adult man with Graves' ophthalmopathy. The chain uses TRBV20-1 and TRBJ1-5; 5 matching bases give a weak D call of TRBD1. The sequencing sample was made of peripheral blood. The CDR3 region: CSARGDYEHF. The sequenced DNA is TGCAGTGCTAGGGGGGACTACGAGCATTTT.